Listed here are 13 T cell receptor beta chains from one sample, sequenced in a study of blood T cell repertoires in COVID-19. TCRdb's table, derived via immunoSEQ multiplex PCR, lists solely in-frame clones and lacks some. The sample holds 310,000 or so clones, roughly 85% seen once. Specimen: PBMCs or T cells enriched from blood (not recorded which). The receptors here all came from a woman aged 40 to 49 who had recovered from COVID-19.

The CDR3 here is CASSLEVGVAGAEQYF. The CDR3 bases are TGTGCCAGCAGCTTAGAGGTTGGAGTAGCGGGGGCCGAGCAGTACTTC. The V call is TRBV7-8, the J call TRBJ2-7; 9 bases are a match to TRBD2. The CDR3 is 16 residues long. V lost 1 base to trimming and J lost 6 bases; unmatched junction nucleotides: 10. Germline assignment: CDR1 SGHVS and CDR2 FQNEAQ.

The J gene is TRBJ1-5, the V gene TRBV5-6, with TRBD1 matching 7 bases. CDR1 is SGHDT and CDR2 is YYEEEE in the germline V gene. With V trimmed by 4 bases and J by 4 bases, 5 bases remained unmatched. This CDR3 has 14 residues. The CDR3 sequence: CASSKGTANQPQHF. CDR3 in DNA: TGTGCCAGCAGCAAAGGGACAGCTAATCAGCCCCAGCATTTT.

The rearrangement joins TRBV7-2 to TRBJ1-6; D is unresolved. The CDR3 has 14 amino acids. CDR1 and CDR2 from the germline V gene are SGHTA and FQGNSA. V gave up 4 bases and J gave up 8 bases, with 12 bases separating them. CDR3 loop: CASSYTRLDSPLHF. The CDR3 DNA follows: TGTGCCAGCAGCTATACTAGACTCGATTCACCCCTCCACTTT.

The chain has TRBV2 and TRBJ2-1, with D perhaps TRBD2 (6 bases). The CDR3 totals 14 residues. The V end lost 5 bases, the J end lost 12 bases, and 20 bases lay between the germline ends. Germline CDR1 is SNHLY and CDR2 is FYNNEI. The CDR3 sequence: CASSQLILASWQFF. DNA for the CDR3: TGTGCCAGCAGTCAACTAATACTAGCTTCCTGGCAGTTCTTC.

This clone has only one observation. The V call is TRBV6-1, the J call TRBJ2-5; D is unclear. CDR1 is MNHNS, CDR2 SASEGT, per germline. The V and J ends lost 0 bases and 5 bases respectively, with 16 bases between them. The CDR3 consists of 16 residues. This chain's CDR3 is CASSEALGPTKETQYF. For the CDR3, the DNA is TGTGCCAGCAGTGAAGCACTTGGGCCCACCAAGGAGACCCAGTACTTC.

V and J are TRBV11-2 and TRBJ1-2; D gene ambiguous. V dropped 5 bases and J dropped 4 bases, with 11 bases sitting between them. The germline V gene encodes CDR1 SGHAT and CDR2 FQNNGV. This CDR3 has 13 residues. The CDR3 DNA reads as TGTGCCAGCAGCCCCCTGCGGTCCTATGGCTACACCTTC. It yields the protein CASSPLRSYGYTF.

This rearrangement joins TRBV6-2 or TRBV6-3 to TRBJ2-6; unclear D gene. Germline CDR1 is MNHEY and CDR2 is SVGEGT. With 4 bases removed from V and 3 bases from J, the gap between germline ends came to 10 bases. This CDR3 contains 15 residues. CDR3 coding DNA: TGTGCCAGCAGTTCCCGAACTGGTGGGGCCAACGTCCTGACTTTC. Protein: CASSSRTGGANVLTF.

The V and J genes are TRBV27 and TRBJ1-1; the match to TRBD1 covers 7 bases. CDR3 length equals 14 residues. CDR1 is MNHEY, CDR2 SMNVEV, per germline (reference sequence). Trimming removed 5 bases from V and 3 bases from J; junction bases left unmatched: 6. The CDR3 nucleotides read TGTGCCAGCAGTCCACAGGGGCCTTACACTGAAGCTTTCTTT. This encodes CASSPQGPYTEAFF.

In its sample, this clone was seen once. The gene calls are TRBV7-3 and TRBJ2-3; D remains unclear. V was clipped by 1 base and J by 6 bases, with 8 bases between them. The V gene's germline CDR1 is SGHTA and CDR2 FQGTGA. CDR3 length equals 13 residues. The CDR3 protein is CASSLMAGDTQYF. The CDR3 DNA sequence: TGTGCCAGCAGCTTAATGGCCGGGGATACGCAGTATTTT.

The J gene is TRBJ1-2, the V gene TRBV7-9; the D gene is possibly TRBD1 (5 bases). V was cut by 5 bases and J by 2 bases, with 15 bases left in between. The germline CDR1 and CDR2 sequences are SEHNR and FQNEAQ (reference sequence). The CDR3 spans 15 residues. This CDR3 is CASSTKDSLNYGYTF. DNA of the CDR3: TGTGCCAGCAGCACCAAAGACAGTCTAAACTATGGCTACACCTTC.

J is TRBJ2-1 and V is TRBV5-4; D is possibly TRBD2 (6 bases). V was clipped by 4 bases and J by 1 base, with 9 bases between them. Germline CDR1 and CDR2: SGHNT and YYREEE (reference sequence). This CDR3 has 14 amino acids. CDR3 bases: TGTGCCAGCAGCGTGGCGGGGTCCTACAATGAGCAGTTCTTC. Its translation is CASSVAGSYNEQFF.

This clone was observed a handful of times. The chain joins TRBV2 to TRBJ2-7; 8 nucleotides align to TRBD1. Germline lookup yields CDR1 SNHLY and CDR2 FYNNEI. The CDR3 sequence is 14 residues long. The J segment lost 2 bases and the V segment lost 6 bases, leaving 6 bases of the junction unmatched. The CDR3 DNA is TGTGCCAGCAGGACCGGGACAGGAACCTACGAGCAGTACTTC. It encodes CASRTGTGTYEQYF. The whole variable domain, remainder taken from reference TRBV2 and TRBJ2-7, is EPEVTQTPSHQVTQMGQEVILRCVPISNHLYFYWYRQILGQKVEFLVSFYNNEISEKSEIFDDQFSVERPDGSNFTLKIRSTKLEDSAMYFCASRTGTGTYEQYFGPGTRLTVT.

This clone was counted once. The chain combines TRBV18 with TRBJ1-4; 7 bases line up with TRBD1. The junction had 6 bases not matched to a gene; V was cut back by 6 bases and J by 2 bases. The CDR3 length is 15 residues. Germline CDR1 and CDR2: KGHSH and LQKENI. The CDR3 reads CASSPAGQTNEKLFF. CDR3 DNA: TGTGCCAGCTCTCCCGCGGGACAGACTAATGAAAAACTGTTTTTT. The full variable domain, rest sourced from reference TRBV18 and TRBJ1-4, is NAGVMQNPRHLVRRRGQEARLRCSPMKGHSHVYWYRQLPEEGLKFMVYLQKENIIDESGMPKERFSAEFPKEGPSILRIQQVVRGDSAAYFCASSPAGQTNEKLFFGSGTQLSVL.